One sample yielded the 6 T cell receptor beta chains listed below, sequenced in a study of shared clonotypes between healthy human individuals. TCRdb's copy holds only in-frame clones and misses some; the assay was immunoSEQ multiplex PCR. This sample yields 500,000 or so clones, of which about 96% are seen a single time; about 0.06% belongs to the top ten. Sample: naive CD4+ T cells sorted from blood. Subset denoted: CD45RA+ positively selected. The receptors come from a woman under 40 in good health.

The chain employs TRBV28 and TRBJ2-1; D ambiguous. Germline CDR1 reads MDHEN; CDR2 reads SYDVKM. The germline V and J ends were trimmed by 8 bases and 4 bases, with 18 bases remaining between them. This CDR3 has 15 residues. CDR3 DNA: TGTGCCAGCGAACCCTACATTCCGATATACAATGAGCAGTTCTTC. It yields the protein CASEPYIPIYNEQFF.

The CDR3 region has the DNA TGTGCCAGCAGCTTAAGCGGGGGGAGGTTCTTC. Amino acids: CASSLSGGRFF. V and J are TRBV7-9 and TRBJ2-1; 9 bases agree with TRBD2. The length of the CDR3 is 11 residues. V gave up 2 bases and J gave up 15 bases; unmatched junction bases: 2. Germline V gene lookup returns CDR1 SEHNR and CDR2 FQNEAQ (reference sequence).

This sequence joins TRBV29-1 and TRBJ1-4; D unresolved. CDR1 SQVTM and CDR2 ANQGSEA come from the germline V gene. The CDR3 runs 12 residues. V lost 7 bases and J 10 bases, leaving 16 bases between the germline ends. The CDR3 nucleotides are TGCAGCGCCCTGGACGGGTTGGCAAAACTGTTTTTT. It specifies CSALDGLAKLFF.

V and J are TRBV27 and TRBJ2-6; D is ambiguous. The CDR3 is made up of 14 amino acids. V lost 5 bases and J lost 0, with 5 bases in between. The germline CDR1 and CDR2 sequences are MNHEY and SMNVEV (reference sequence). CDR3 residues: CASSRLSGANVLTF. The CDR3 DNA reads TGTGCCAGCAGTCGACTCTCTGGGGCCAACGTCCTGACTTTC.

This clone was seen a single time. The V and J genes are TRBV7-8 and TRBJ2-5; perhaps D is TRBD1 or TRBD2 (5 bases each). The J call may be faulty, since TRBJ2-7 better matches the DNA end. Germline-derived CDR1 and CDR2 are SGHVS and FQNEAQ. The CDR3 contains 15 residues. As DNA, the CDR3 is TGTGCCAGCAAGCTCGACCCGGGGCCTCCCTACGAGCAGTACTTC. It codes for CASKLDPGPPYEQYF.

The rearrangement joins TRBV6-1 to TRBJ2-7; D remains unclear. V lost 3 bases and J lost 5, with 8 bases in between. Germline lookup yields CDR1 MNHNS and CDR2 SASEGT. CDR3 length: 12 residues. In DNA, the CDR3 is TGTGCCAGCAGTGATTCAGTGGACGAGCAGTACTTC. It translates to CASSDSVDEQYF.